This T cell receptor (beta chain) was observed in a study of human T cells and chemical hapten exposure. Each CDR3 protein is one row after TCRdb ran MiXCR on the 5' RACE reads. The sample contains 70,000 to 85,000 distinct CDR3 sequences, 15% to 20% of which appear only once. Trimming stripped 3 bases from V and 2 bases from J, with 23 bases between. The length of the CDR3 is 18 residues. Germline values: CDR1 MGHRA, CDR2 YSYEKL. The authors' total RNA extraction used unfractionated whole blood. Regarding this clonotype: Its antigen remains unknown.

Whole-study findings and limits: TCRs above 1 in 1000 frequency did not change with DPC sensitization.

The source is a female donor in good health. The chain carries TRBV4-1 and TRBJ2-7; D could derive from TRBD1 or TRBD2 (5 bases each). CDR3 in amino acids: CASSQGPRTALTPYEQYF. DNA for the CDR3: TGCGCCAGCAGCCAGGGACCCCGCACTGCCCTAACCCCCTACGAGCAGTACTTC.